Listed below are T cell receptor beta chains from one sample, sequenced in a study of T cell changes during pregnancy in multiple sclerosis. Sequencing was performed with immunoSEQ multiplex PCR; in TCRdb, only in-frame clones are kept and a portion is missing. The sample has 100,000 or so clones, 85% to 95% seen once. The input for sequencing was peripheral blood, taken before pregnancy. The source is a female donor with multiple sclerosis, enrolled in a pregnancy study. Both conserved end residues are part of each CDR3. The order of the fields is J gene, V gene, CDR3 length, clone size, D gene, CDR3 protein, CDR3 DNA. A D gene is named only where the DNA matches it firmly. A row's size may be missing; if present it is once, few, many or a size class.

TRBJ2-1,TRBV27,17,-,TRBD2,CASSLFALAGSYNEQFF,TGTGCCAGCAGTTTATTCGCCCTAGCGGGCTCCTACAATGAGCAGTTCTTC
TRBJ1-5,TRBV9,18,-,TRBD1,CASSVGTGSPYSNQPQHF,TGTGCCAGCAGCGTCGGGACAGGCTCACCGTATAGCAATCAGCCCCAGCATTTT
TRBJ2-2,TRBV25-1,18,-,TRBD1,CASSADRGRPSYTGELFF,TGTGCCAGCAGCGCGGACAGGGGACGTCCATCCTACACCGGGGAGCTGTTTTTT
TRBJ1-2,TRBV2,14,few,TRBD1,CASEDRAIPYGYTF,TGTGCCAGCGAAGACAGGGCAATTCCGTATGGCTACACCTTC
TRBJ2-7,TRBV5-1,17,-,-,CASSLSVASGGTYEQYF,TGCGCCAGCAGCCTCTCTGTGGCCAGCGGTGGGACCTACGAGCAGTACTTC
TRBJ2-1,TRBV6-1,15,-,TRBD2,CASRLGGGGYNEQFF,TGTGCCAGCAGATTGGGCGGGGGGGGATACAATGAGCAGTTCTTC
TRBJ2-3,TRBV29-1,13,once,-,CSVEVGGTDTQYF,TGCAGCGTTGAGGTCGGGGGAACAGATACGCAGTATTTT
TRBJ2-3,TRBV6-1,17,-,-,CASSVRPTAYGTDTQYF,TGTGCCAGCAGTGTAAGGCCCACAGCATATGGCACAGATACGCAGTATTTT
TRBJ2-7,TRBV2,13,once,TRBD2,CASSVIAGYEQYF,TGTGCCAGCAGTGTCATAGCGGGGTACGAGCAGTACTTC
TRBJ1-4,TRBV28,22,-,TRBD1,CASSLGLGWGQETRTTNEKLFF,TGTGCCAGCAGTTTAGGCTTGGGGTGGGGACAGGAAACCCGGACAACTAATGAAAAACTGTTTTTT
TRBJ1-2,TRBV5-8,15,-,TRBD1,CASSSGQGRNYGYTF,TGTGCCAGCAGCTCCGGACAGGGGAGAAACTATGGCTACACCTTC
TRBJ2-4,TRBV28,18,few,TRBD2,CASSFVGLAGGGENIQYF,TGTGCCAGCAGTTTCGTCGGGCTAGCGGGAGGAGGGGAAAACATTCAGTACTTC
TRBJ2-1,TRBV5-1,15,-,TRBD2,CASSKSGRSYNEQFF,TGCGCCAGCAGTAAAAGCGGGAGGTCCTACAATGAGCAGTTCTTC
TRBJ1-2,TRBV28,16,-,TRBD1,CASSPGTGGAFYGYTF,TGTGCCAGCAGTCCCGGGACAGGGGGCGCGTTCTATGGCTACACCTTC
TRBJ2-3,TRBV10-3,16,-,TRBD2,CAIRGGGRASTDTQYF,TGTGCCATCAGGGGTGGCGGGAGGGCCTCCACAGATACGCAGTATTTT
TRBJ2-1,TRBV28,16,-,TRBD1,CASRDRQGDSYNEQFF,TGTGCCAGCAGAGACCGACAGGGGGACTCCTACAATGAGCAGTTCTTC
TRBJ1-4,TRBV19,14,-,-,CASSIVHRGEKLFF,TGTGCCAGTAGTATAGTCCATAGAGGTGAAAAACTGTTTTTT
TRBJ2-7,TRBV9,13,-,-,CASSPRGGEGQYF,TGTGCCAGCAGCCCCCGGGGTGGGGAAGGGCAGTACTTC
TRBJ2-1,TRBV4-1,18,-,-,CASSQGSPGGISYNEQFF,TGCGCCAGCAGCCAAGGTTCCCCTGGCGGGATCTCCTACAATGAGCAGTTCTTC
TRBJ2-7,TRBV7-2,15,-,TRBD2,CASSLGGSGAYEQYF,TGTGCCAGCAGCTTAGGGGGAAGCGGGGCCTACGAGCAGTACTTC
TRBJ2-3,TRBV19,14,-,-,CASKRSGSTDTQYF,TGTGCCAGTAAAAGGAGCGGAAGCACAGATACGCAGTATTTT
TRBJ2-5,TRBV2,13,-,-,CASSLRLRETQYF,TGTGCCAGCAGTTTACGATTGCGGGAGACCCAGTACTTC
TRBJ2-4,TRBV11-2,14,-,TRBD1,CASSSQRDRGGQYF,TGTGCCAGCAGCTCCCAAAGGGACAGGGGAGGTCAGTACTTC
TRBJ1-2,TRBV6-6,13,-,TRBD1,CASSTGGVSGYTF,TGTGCCAGCAGTACAGGGGGAGTAAGTGGCTACACCTTC
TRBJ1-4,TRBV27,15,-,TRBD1,CASSSTGTGDEKLFF,TGTGCCAGCAGTTCCACCGGGACAGGGGATGAAAAACTGTTTTTT
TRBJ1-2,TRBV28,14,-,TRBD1,CASRAGQGIYGYTF,TGTGCCAGCAGAGCGGGACAGGGGATCTATGGCTACACCTTC
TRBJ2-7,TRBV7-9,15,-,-,CASSPNRGSSYEQYF,TGTGCCAGCAGCCCGAACCGAGGGAGCTCCTACGAGCAGTACTTC